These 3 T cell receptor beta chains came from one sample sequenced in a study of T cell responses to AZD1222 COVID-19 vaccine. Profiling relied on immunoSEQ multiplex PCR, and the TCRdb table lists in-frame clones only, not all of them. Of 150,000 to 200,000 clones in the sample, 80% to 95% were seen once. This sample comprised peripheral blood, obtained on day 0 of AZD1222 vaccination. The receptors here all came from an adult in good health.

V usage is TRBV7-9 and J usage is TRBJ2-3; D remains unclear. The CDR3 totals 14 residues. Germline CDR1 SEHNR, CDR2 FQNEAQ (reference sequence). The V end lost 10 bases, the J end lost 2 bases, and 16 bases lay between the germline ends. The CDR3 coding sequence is TGTGCCACCAAGGGCCGGGCGGCCACAGATACGCAGTATTTT. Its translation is CATKGRAATDTQYF.

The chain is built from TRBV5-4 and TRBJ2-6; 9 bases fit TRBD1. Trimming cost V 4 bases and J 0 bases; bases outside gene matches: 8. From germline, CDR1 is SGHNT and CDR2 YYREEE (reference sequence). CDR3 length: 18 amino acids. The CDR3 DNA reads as TGTGCCAGCAGCACCCCCGGGACAGGGACCTCTGGGGCCAACGTCCTGACTTTC. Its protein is CASSTPGTGTSGANVLTF.

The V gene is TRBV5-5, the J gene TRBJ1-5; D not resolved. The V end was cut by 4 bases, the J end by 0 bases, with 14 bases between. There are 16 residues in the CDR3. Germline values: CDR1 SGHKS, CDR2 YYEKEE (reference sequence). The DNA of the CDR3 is TGTGCCAGCAGCCCGGTCGCCGCGGATAGCAATCAGCCCCAGCATTTT. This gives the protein CASSPVAADSNQPQHF.